Shown below are 7 T cell receptor beta chains from a single sample sequenced in a study of blood T cell repertoires in COVID-19. Assay: immunoSEQ multiplex PCR; the TCRdb copy retains only in-frame clones and omits some. This table has a few hundred thousand clones, more than 80% appearing once. The sequencing input was peripheral blood. The receptors originated from a woman in her twenties or thirties with COVID-19, enrolled during active disease.

In this sample, this clone turned up once. This sequence joins TRBV15 and TRBJ2-3, with a tentative D call TRBD1 (5 bases). This CDR3 is built from 15 residues. The germline CDR1 and CDR2 sequences are LNHNV and YYDKDF (reference sequence). The V gene lost 0 bases and the J gene lost 4 bases, with 11 bases spanning the gap. CDR3 residues: CATSRDGADPDTQYF. Written as DNA, the CDR3 is TGTGCCACCAGCAGAGATGGGGCAGATCCAGATACGCAGTATTTT.

The chain has TRBV6-5 and TRBJ1-4, with 7 bases matching TRBD1. The length of the CDR3 is 14 residues. V dropped 5 bases and J dropped 5; count of bases not matched to a gene: 5. Germline CDR1 is MNHEY and CDR2 is SVGAGI. The CDR3 spells CASSRDRRNEKLFF. The CDR3 DNA follows: TGTGCCAGCAGTCGGGACAGAAGAAATGAAAAACTGTTTTTT.

This chain connects TRBV2 to TRBJ1-2; D perhaps matches TRBD1 (5 bases). The CDR3 is 13 amino acids. V dropped 0 bases and J dropped 6 bases, with 8 bases sitting between them. CDR1 and CDR2 from the germline V gene are SNHLY and FYNNEI. CDR3 loop: CASSEAPGDGYTF. DNA for the CDR3: TGTGCCAGCAGTGAAGCCCCGGGGGATGGCTACACCTTC. Supplemented by reference TRBV2 and TRBJ1-2, the full variable domain reads EPEVTQTPSHQVTQMGQEVILRCVPISNHLYFYWYRQILGQKVEFLVSFYNNEISEKSEIFDDQFSVERPDGSNFTLKIRSTKLEDSAMYFCASSEAPGDGYTFGSGTRLTVV.

J is TRBJ1-1 and V is TRBV7-2; D is possibly TRBD1 (5 bases). CDR3 length: 15 residues. Trimming removed 5 bases from V and 2 bases from J, with 15 bases in between. In germline, CDR1 is SGHTA, CDR2 FQGNSA. CDR3 in DNA: TGTGCCAGCAGCCCACAACCACAGGCCAACACTGAAGCTTTCTTT. Its translation: CASSPQPQANTEAFF.

This clone came up once. The chain uses TRBV25-1 and TRBJ1-3, with a weak D call TRBD1 (6 bases). Germline assignment: CDR1 MGHDK and CDR2 SYGVNS. V lost 2 bases to trimming and J lost 7 bases, with 12 bases between them. The CDR3 covers 14 residues. Here the CDR3 DNA reads TGTGCCAGCAGTGAAGTAGGGGGGGGGAACACCATATATTTT. The encoded protein is CASSEVGGGNTIYF.

V usage is TRBV5-5 and J usage is TRBJ2-5; TRBD1 matches at 10 bases. CDR1 SGHKS and CDR2 YYEKEE come from the germline V gene (reference sequence). The CDR3 has 16 residues. With 4 bases clipped from V and 4 bases from J, the junction kept 10 bases outside the gene matches. The CDR3 nucleotides are TGTGCCAGCAGCCCCCTGGGGGACAGGGGACGAGAGACCCAGTACTTC. Its translation: CASSPLGDRGRETQYF.

V usage is TRBV4-1 and J usage is TRBJ2-7; 8 bases map to TRBD1. The CDR3 totals 14 residues. Germline CDR1 MGHRA, CDR2 YSYEKL. With V trimmed by 4 bases and J by 2 bases, 4 bases remained unmatched. The CDR3: CASSLGTGTYEQYF. The CDR3 DNA follows: TGCGCCAGCAGCCTGGGGACAGGAACCTACGAGCAGTACTTC.